This passage covers 18 T cell receptor beta chains from one sample sequenced in a study of cytomegalovirus exposure and HLA in healthy donors. The PCR used 60 Vbeta and 13 Jbeta primers. The data were produced by immunoSEQ multiplex PCR, yet TCRdb's version contains in-frame clones alone and is incomplete. The sample shows roughly 120,000 clones, roughly 74% of them seen only once. Source material: PBMCs. The receptors stem from a woman in her fifties or sixties in good health and CMV-seropositive.

This clone was seen a few times. The chain uses TRBV6-1 and TRBJ1-5; 9 bases map to TRBD1. Germline V gives CDR1 MNHNS, CDR2 SASEGT. After removal of 3 bases from V and 9 bases from J, the junction contained 6 bases not matched to a gene. CDR3 length: 14 residues. The CDR3 here is CASSERTGDLPQHF. The CDR3 DNA follows: TGTGCCAGCAGTGAGAGGACAGGGGATTTGCCCCAGCATTTT.

The V gene is TRBV7-8, the J gene TRBJ1-2; TRBD1 matches 8 bases. V was pared by 6 bases and J by 7 bases, with 10 bases of the junction left unmatched. This CDR3 is 14 amino acids long. CDR1 is SGHVS and CDR2 is FQNEAQ in the germline V gene. CDR3 nucleotides: TGTGCCAGCAGAAGAGCAGGGGGCTCTCGTGGCTACACCTTC. Its protein product is CASRRAGGSRGYTF.

The chain couples TRBV6-1 to TRBJ1-2, with 9 nucleotides matching TRBD1. The CDR3 is 16 residues long. Trimming at V came to 0 bases and at J to 7 bases, leaving 9 bases not matched to a gene. CDR1 and CDR2 from the germline V gene are MNHNS and SASEGT. CDR3 sequence reads: CASSEAGVGTGFGYTF. The DNA of the CDR3 is TGTGCCAGCAGTGAAGCAGGGGTAGGGACAGGGTTTGGCTACACCTTC.

This clone was detected a few times. V usage is TRBV9 and J usage is TRBJ2-5, with D possibly matching TRBD1 (5 bases). This CDR3 has 15 residues. Germline V gene lookup returns CDR1 SGDLS and CDR2 YYNGEE. V lost 1 base and J 5 bases, leaving 15 bases between the germline ends. The CDR3 sequence: CASSVSAGYGETQYF. For the CDR3, the DNA is TGTGCCAGCAGCGTATCGGCAGGGTACGGGGAGACCCAGTACTTC.

This clone was seen a single time. V usage is TRBV4-2 and J usage is TRBJ2-1; the D gene is possibly TRBD2 (5 bases). V was shortened by 0 bases and J by 9 bases, with 12 bases between the two germline ends. The CDR3 is 14 residues long. Germline lookup yields CDR1 LGHNA and CDR2 YNFKEQ. CDR3 in amino acids: CASSQDSFRGEQFF. The CDR3, as DNA: TGTGCCAGCAGCCAAGATAGCTTTCGGGGTGAGCAGTTCTTC.

The V call is TRBV7-8, the J call TRBJ2-7, with 8 bases that match TRBD1. The CDR3 length is 16 residues. V was clipped by 1 base and J by 3 bases; unmatched bases: 8. Per germline, CDR1 SGHVS and CDR2 FQNEAQ. The CDR3 bases are TGTGCCAGCAGCTTAGAGAGAGGACAGGGATTCTACGAGCAGTACTTC. Encoded protein: CASSLERGQGFYEQYF.

This clone was recorded a few times. The gene calls are TRBV27 and TRBJ1-2; D is unresolved. This CDR3 is 14 amino acids long. In germline, CDR1 is MNHEY, CDR2 SMNVEV (reference sequence). Trimming shortened V by 3 bases and J by 0 bases, and 8 bases separated the two germline ends. This CDR3 reads CASSFHSSNYGYTF. For the CDR3, the DNA is TGTGCCAGCAGTTTTCACAGTTCTAACTATGGCTACACCTTC.

The rearrangement uses TRBV28 and TRBJ2-7, with a weak D call TRBD1 (5 bases). In germline, CDR1 is MDHEN, CDR2 SYDVKM. This CDR3 comprises 15 residues. V was pared by 6 bases and J by 5 bases, with 20 bases between. The CDR3 is CASSPYDHLGDEQYF. The CDR3, as DNA: TGTGCCAGCAGCCCCTATGATCACTTAGGGGACGAGCAGTACTTC. The full variable domain, in which reference TRBV28 and TRBJ2-7 provide the parts outside the CDR3, is DVKVTQSSRYLVKRTGEKVFLECVQDMDHENMFWYRQDPGLGLRLIYFSYDVKMKEKGDIPEGYSVSREKKERFSLILESASTNQTSMYLCASSPYDHLGDEQYFGPGTRLTVT.

The chain links TRBV5-8 to TRBJ2-3, with 7 bases lining up with TRBD2. Per the germline V gene, CDR1 is SGHTS and CDR2 is YDEGEE. Trimming took 4 bases from V and 3 from J; bases not matched to a gene: 8. This CDR3 contains 15 residues. CDR3: CASSRGVWGTDTQYF. Written as DNA, the CDR3 is TGTGCCAGCAGCCGGGGGGTCTGGGGGACAGATACGCAGTATTTT. The full variable domain, with the rest looked up from reference TRBV5-8 and TRBJ2-3, is EAGVTQSPTHLIKTRGQQATLRCSPISGHTSVYWYQQALGLGLQFLLWYDEGEERNRGNFPPRFSGRQFPNYSSELNVNALELEDSALYLCASSRGVWGTDTQYFGPGTRLTVL.

This sequence joins TRBV9 and TRBJ2-1; D not certain. CDR1 SGDLS and CDR2 YYNGEE come from the germline V gene. CDR3 length equals 14 residues. V was trimmed by 6 bases and J by 0 bases, leaving 10 bases between them. The CDR3 protein is CASNAISSYNEQFF. In nucleotides, the CDR3 is TGTGCCAGCAATGCCATTAGCTCCTACAATGAGCAGTTCTTC.

The genes are TRBV19 and TRBJ2-5, with 10 bases aligning to TRBD1. CDR3 length: 14 amino acids. V dropped 6 bases and J dropped 3; count of bases not matched to a gene: 4. Germline CDR1 is LNHDA and CDR2 is SQIVND (reference sequence). CDR3 DNA sequence: TGTGCCAGTAGGACGACAGGGGGCAAAGAGACCCAGTACTTC. Residues: CASRTTGGKETQYF. The variable domain in full, completed from reference TRBV19 and TRBJ2-5, reads DGGITQSPKYLFRKEGQNVTLSCEQNLNHDAMYWYRQDPGQGLRLIYYSQIVNDFQKGDIAEGYSVSREKKESFPLTVTSAQKNPTAFYLCASRTTGGKETQYFGPGTRLLVL.

V gene TRBV7-9 combines with J gene TRBJ1-5, with D tentatively TRBD1 (5 bases). The CDR3 is 17 residues long. V lost 0 bases and J 0 bases, leaving 12 bases between the germline ends. Germline V CDR1 and CDR2: SEHNR, FQNEAQ (reference sequence). In DNA form, the CDR3 reads TGTGCCAGCAGCTTAGCAACGGACACCTATAGCAATCAGCCCCAGCATTTT. The encoded protein is CASSLATDTYSNQPQHF.

The genes are TRBV7-9 and TRBJ1-2; D ambiguous. Germline V gives CDR1 SEHNR, CDR2 FQNEAQ (reference sequence). V was shortened by 2 bases and J by 10 bases, with 11 bases between the two germline ends. The CDR3 length is 12 residues. The CDR3 DNA follows: TGTGCCAGCAGCTTATCGGGCGGGGTCTACACCTTC. This codes for CASSLSGGVYTF.

This clone occurred once. Its ends do not fully match the called genes, so a read error is possible. CDR3 DNA: TGTTCCAGCAGCTTATCCGCAGATACGCAGTATTTT. It encodes CSSSLSADTQYF. V and J are TRBV7-9 and TRBJ2-3; D remains ambiguous. Germline CDR1 SEHNR, CDR2 FQNEAQ (reference sequence). The CDR3 runs to 12 residues.

The chain recombines TRBV11-2 with TRBJ1-1; D may be TRBD1 (5 bases). CDR1 is SGHAT and CDR2 is FQNNGV in the germline V gene. The V gene lost 0 bases and the J gene lost 1 base, with 9 bases spanning the gap. The CDR3 extends over 15 amino acids. The CDR3 sequence is CASSLEARANTEAFF. CDR3 DNA sequence: TGTGCCAGCAGCTTAGAGGCCAGGGCGAACACTGAAGCTTTCTTT. The full variable domain, rest sourced from reference TRBV11-2 and TRBJ1-1, is EAGVAQSPRYKIIEKRQSVAFWCNPISGHATLYWYQQILGQGPKLLIQFQNNGVVDDSQLPKDRFSAERLKGVDSTLKIQPAKLEDSAVYLCASSLEARANTEAFFGQGTRLTVV.

This clone has a count of ten or more. The gene calls are TRBV2 and TRBJ1-6, with D possibly TRBD1 on 6 matching bases. The CDR3 consists of 13 residues. CDR1 SNHLY and CDR2 FYNNEI come from the germline V gene. V was cut by 7 bases and J by 5 bases, with 9 bases left in between. The CDR3 spells CASKGTHNSPLHF. The CDR3 coding sequence is TGTGCCAGCAAGGGGACACATAATTCACCCCTCCACTTT.

This chain joins TRBV5-6 and TRBJ1-2, with D possibly matching TRBD1 (5 bases). The CDR3 runs 15 residues. The germline V gene has CDR1 SGHDT and CDR2 YYEEEE. V was clipped by 0 bases and J by 7 bases, with 16 bases between them. The CDR3 sequence: CASSLGGLVFGGYTF. The CDR3 bases are TGTGCCAGCAGCTTGGGGGGCTTAGTTTTCGGTGGCTACACCTTC.

This clone was detected only once. This chain uses TRBV18 with TRBJ1-2; 8 nucleotides line up with TRBD1. Germline CDR1 KGHSH, CDR2 LQKENI. This CDR3 is built from 15 residues. The junction had 5 bases not matched to a gene; V was cut back by 3 bases and J by 2 bases. CDR3 amino acids: CASSPGQGSNYGYTF. CDR3 coding DNA: TGTGCCAGCTCACCTGGACAGGGCTCGAACTATGGCTACACCTTC.